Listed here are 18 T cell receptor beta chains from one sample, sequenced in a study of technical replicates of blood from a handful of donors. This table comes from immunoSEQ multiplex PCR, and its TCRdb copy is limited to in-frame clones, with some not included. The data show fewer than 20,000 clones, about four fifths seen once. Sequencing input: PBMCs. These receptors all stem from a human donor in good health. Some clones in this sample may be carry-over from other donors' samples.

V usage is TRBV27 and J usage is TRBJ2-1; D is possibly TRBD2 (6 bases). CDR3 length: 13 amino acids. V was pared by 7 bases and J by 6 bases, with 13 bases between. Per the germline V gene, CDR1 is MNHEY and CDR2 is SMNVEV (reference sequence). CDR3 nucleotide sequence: TGTGCCAGCAACTTGGGGGGTCCCAATGAGCAGTTCTTC. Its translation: CASNLGGPNEQFF.

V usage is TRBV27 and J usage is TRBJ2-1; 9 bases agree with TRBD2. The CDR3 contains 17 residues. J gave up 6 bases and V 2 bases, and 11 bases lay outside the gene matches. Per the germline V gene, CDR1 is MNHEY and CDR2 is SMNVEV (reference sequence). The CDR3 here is CASSLSLAGPKANEQFF. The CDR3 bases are TGTGCCAGCAGTTTAAGCCTAGCGGGGCCAAAGGCCAATGAGCAGTTCTTC.

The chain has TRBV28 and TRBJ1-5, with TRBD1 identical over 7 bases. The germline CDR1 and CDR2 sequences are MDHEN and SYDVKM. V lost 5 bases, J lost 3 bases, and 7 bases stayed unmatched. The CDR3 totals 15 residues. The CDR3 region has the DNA TGTGCCAGCAGTACCGGGACAGCCTACAATCAGCCCCAGCATTTT. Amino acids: CASSTGTAYNQPQHF.

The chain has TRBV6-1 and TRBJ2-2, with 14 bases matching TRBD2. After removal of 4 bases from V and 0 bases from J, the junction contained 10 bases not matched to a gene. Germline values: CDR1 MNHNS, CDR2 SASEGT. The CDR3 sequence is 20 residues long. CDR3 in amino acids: CASSAPIGLAGGPNTGELFF. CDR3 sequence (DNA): TGTGCCAGCAGTGCACCAATAGGACTAGCGGGAGGTCCGAACACCGGGGAGCTGTTTTTT.

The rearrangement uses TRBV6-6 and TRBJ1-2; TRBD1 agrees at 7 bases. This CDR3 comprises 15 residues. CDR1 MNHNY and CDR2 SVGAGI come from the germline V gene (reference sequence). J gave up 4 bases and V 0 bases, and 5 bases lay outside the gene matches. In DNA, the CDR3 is TGTGCCAGCAGTTACTCCAACAGGGGCTTCTATGGCTACACCTTC. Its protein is CASSYSNRGFYGYTF.

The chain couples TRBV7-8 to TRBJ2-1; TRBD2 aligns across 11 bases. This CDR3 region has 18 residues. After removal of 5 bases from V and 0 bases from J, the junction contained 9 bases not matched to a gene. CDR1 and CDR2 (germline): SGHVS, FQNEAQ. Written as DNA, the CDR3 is TGTGCCAGCAGCCCGGGGACTAGCGGAGGAAGCTCCTACAATGAGCAGTTCTTC. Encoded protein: CASSPGTSGGSSYNEQFF.

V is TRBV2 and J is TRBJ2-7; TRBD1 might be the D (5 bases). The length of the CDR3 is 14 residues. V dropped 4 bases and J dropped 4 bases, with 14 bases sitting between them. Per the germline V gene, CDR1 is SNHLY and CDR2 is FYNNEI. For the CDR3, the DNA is TGTGCCAGCAGTGGAGGAGAGACAGCGTACGAGCAGTACTTC. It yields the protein CASSGGETAYEQYF.

The DNA for the CDR3 is TGTGCCAGCAGTTTCCTAGCTTCCTACGAGCAGTACTTC. Protein product: CASSFLASYEQYF. The chain recombines TRBV27 with TRBJ2-7, with D possibly TRBD2 on 5 matching bases. Germline loops: CDR1 MNHEY, CDR2 SMNVEV (reference sequence). CDR3 length: 13 residues. The germline V and J ends were trimmed by 3 bases and 1 base, with 7 bases remaining between them.

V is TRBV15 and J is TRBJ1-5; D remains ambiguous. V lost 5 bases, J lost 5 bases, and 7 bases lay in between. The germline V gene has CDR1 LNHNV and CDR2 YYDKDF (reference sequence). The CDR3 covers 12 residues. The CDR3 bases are TGTGCCACCAGCTCCCGGGATCAGCCCCAGCATTTT. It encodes CATSSRDQPQHF.

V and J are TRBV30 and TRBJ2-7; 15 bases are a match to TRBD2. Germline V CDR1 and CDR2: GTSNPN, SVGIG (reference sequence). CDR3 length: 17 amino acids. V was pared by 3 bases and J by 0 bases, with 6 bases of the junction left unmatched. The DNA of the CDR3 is TGTGCCTGGAGGGGGACTAGCGGGAGGCCGAACTCCTACGAGCAGTACTTC. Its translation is CAWRGTSGRPNSYEQYF.

In nucleotides, the CDR3 is TGTGCCAGCAGCCAGGCAGGCAGGGGGGAAGCTTTCTTT. Protein sequence: CASSQAGRGEAFF. The V and J genes are TRBV5-4 and TRBJ1-1, with 7 positions matching TRBD1. Germline V lookup: CDR1 SGHNT, CDR2 YYREEE (reference sequence). The CDR3 contains 13 residues. Germline trimming cut 4 bases from V and 8 bases from J; bases unmatched to any gene: 8. Based on the CDR3 plus reference TRBV5-4 and TRBJ1-1, the full variable domain is ETGVTQSPTHLIKTRGQQVTLRCSSQSGHNTVSWYQQALGQGPQFIFQYYREEENGRGNFPPRFSGLQFPNYSSELNVNALELDDSALYLCASSQAGRGEAFFGQGTRLTVV.

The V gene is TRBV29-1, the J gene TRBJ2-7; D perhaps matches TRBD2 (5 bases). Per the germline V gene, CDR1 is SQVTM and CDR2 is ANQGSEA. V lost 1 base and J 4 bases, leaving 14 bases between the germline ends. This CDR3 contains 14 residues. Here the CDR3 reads CSVEGGEVGYEQYF. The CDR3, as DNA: TGCAGCGTTGAAGGGGGAGAGGTTGGTTACGAGCAGTACTTC.

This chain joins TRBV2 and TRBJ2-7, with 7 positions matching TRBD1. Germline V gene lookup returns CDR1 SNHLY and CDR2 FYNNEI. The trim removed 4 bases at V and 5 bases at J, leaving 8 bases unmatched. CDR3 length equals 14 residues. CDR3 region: CASSGEQGFHEQYF. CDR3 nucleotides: TGTGCCAGCAGTGGCGAACAGGGGTTCCACGAGCAGTACTTC.

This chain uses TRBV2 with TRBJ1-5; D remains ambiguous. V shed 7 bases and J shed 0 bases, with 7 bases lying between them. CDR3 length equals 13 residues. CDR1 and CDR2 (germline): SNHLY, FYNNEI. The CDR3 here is CASTHNSNQPQHF. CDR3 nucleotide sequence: TGTGCCAGCACCCACAATAGCAATCAGCCCCAGCATTTT.

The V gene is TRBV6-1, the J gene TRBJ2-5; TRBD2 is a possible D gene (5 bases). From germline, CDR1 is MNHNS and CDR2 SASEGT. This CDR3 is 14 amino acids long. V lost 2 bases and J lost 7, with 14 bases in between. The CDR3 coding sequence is TGTGCCAGCAGTGAAAACCACAGCCGGGGGACCCAGTACTTC. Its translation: CASSENHSRGTQYF.

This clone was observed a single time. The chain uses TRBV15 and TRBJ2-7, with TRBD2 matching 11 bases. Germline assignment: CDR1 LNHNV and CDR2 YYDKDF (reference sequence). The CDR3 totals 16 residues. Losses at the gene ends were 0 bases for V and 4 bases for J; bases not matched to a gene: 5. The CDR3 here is CATSRDRLAGIYEQYF. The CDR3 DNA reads TGTGCCACCAGCAGAGACAGACTAGCGGGAATTTACGAGCAGTACTTC.

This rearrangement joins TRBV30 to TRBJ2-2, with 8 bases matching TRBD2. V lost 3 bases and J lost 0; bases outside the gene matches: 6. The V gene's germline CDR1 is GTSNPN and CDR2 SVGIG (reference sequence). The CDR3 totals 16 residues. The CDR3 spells CAWRVGAGANTGELFF. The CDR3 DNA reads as TGTGCCTGGAGGGTCGGAGCGGGAGCGAACACCGGGGAGCTGTTTTTT.

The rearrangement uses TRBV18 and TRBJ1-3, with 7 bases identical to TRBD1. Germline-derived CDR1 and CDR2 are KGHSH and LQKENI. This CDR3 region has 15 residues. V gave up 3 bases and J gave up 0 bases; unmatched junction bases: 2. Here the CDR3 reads CASSPGTDSGNTIYF. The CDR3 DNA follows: TGTGCCAGCTCACCCGGGACAGACTCTGGAAACACCATATATTTT.